This is a list of T cell receptor beta chains from one sample in a study of patients and donors after allogeneic stem cell transplantation. One entry per CDR3 protein results from TCRdb running MiXCR on the RT-PCR reads. The sample records approximately 150,000 distinct CDR3 sequences, about 30% being singletons. The sample consisted of blood, either unsorted or a sorted T cell fraction (not recorded which). These receptors originate from a human donor who was either an allogeneic HSCT recipient or a stem cell or donor lymphocyte infusion donor (not recorded which). It is not recorded whose cells these are; they may come from a transplant donor. Each CDR3 is given without its conserved first and last residue.

CDR3aa,v_gene
ASSRGTTYNEQL,TRBV12-3/TRBV12-4
ASSFGTGILIGDTEAF,TRBV5-8
ATSLPWVLNTGELF,TRBV15
ASSQEGSANEKLF,TRBV3-1
ATSRDGKSSGSIYNEQF,TRBV15
SAGTPGNYEQY,TRBV29-1
SATILLRGDEQY,TRBV20-1
ASKRRTGSYEQY,TRBV28
SASMKFGEKLF,TRBV20-1
ASSTTGGWAYGYT,TRBV5-1
ASRGVLAGPSDEQF,TRBV12-3/TRBV12-4
ASSLEIPGLAKNIQY,TRBV5-1
ASSESRLGGGNEQF,TRBV10-2
ASSQDQGVAVNTEAF,TRBV4-1
ASRLPGGTEAF,TRBV6-6
ASSYGFGLAGGTDTQY,TRBV6-6
ASSPIGQGGEKLF,TRBV4-1
ASSYGDLWH,TRBV6-5
ATSDLDTQY,TRBV24-1
ASSLGTWYGYT,TRBV5-1
ASSLAPERGTTQY,TRBV5-1
ASSFAGTGNQPQH,TRBV6-2/TRBV6-3
ASFLRLEANEQF,TRBV18
ASSLVSGLGEQY,TRBV7-9
ASSEYRGNTEAF,TRBV25-1
ASSQEGQFADTQY,TRBV4-1
ASSSTGGAGTEAF,TRBV12-3/TRBV12-4
SARDPGLAVASSYNEQF,TRBV20-1
SAHEYSGNTIY,TRBV20-1
ASSSSGEGYGYT,TRBV28
ASSQEGFYTGELF,TRBV3-1
ASSWDRADEQF,TRBV27
ASSSLGPNTEAF,TRBV10-2
ASSQAPGGTNEKLF,TRBV4-3
ASLRLNEQF,TRBV7-9
ASSQVLQRNEQF,TRBV4-2
ATQGMTDTQY,TRBV6-5
AISEGRYSGNTIY,TRBV10-3
ASSSGLADTDTQY,TRBV5-1
SARDPSTDTQY,TRBV20-1
ASSLFRLAGGPSSYNEQF,TRBV28
ASSREQGRGNQPQH,TRBV2
ASSLGLAGANTGELF,TRBV5-1
ASSPRGTISYEQY,TRBV6-5
ATAGQAPSSGRGDEQF,TRBV24-1
ASSLAGVGDTQY,TRBV12-3/TRBV12-4
ATSETGEGQPQH,TRBV24-1
ASSPSRYSNQPQH,TRBV18
SVRTALDTEAF,TRBV29-1
ATSDDGQGTSYEQY,TRBV24-1
SASNRGYRF,TRBV20-1
ASSDTPRNTEAF,TRBV12-3/TRBV12-4
ASSRAPMNTEAF,TRBV9